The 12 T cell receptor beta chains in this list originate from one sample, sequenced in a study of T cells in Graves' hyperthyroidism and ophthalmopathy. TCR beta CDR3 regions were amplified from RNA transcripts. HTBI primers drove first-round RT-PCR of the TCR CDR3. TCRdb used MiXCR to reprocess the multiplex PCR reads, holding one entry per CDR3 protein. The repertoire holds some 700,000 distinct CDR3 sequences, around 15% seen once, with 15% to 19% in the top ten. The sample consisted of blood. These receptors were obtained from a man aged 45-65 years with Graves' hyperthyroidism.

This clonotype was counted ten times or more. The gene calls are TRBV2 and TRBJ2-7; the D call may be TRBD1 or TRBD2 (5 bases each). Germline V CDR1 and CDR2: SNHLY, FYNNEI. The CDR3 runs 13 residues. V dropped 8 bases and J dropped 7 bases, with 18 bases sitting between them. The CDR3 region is CASHGLWGGEQYF. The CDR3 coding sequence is TGTGCCAGCCACGGCCTATGGGGCGGGGAGCAGTACTTC.

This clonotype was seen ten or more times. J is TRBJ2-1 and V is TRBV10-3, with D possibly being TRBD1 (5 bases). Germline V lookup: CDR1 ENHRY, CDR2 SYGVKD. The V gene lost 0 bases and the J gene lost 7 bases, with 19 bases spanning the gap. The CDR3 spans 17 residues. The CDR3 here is CAISESGGAGNGNEQFF. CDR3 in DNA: TGTGCCATCAGTGAGTCCGGTGGGGCAGGGAACGGGAATGAGCAGTTCTTC.

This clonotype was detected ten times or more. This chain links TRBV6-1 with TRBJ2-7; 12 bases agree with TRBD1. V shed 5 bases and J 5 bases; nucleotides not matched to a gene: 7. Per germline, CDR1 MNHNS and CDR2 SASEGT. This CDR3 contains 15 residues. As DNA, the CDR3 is TGTGCCAGCAGTTATTCCGGGACAGGGGGCGACGAGCAGTACTTC. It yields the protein CASSYSGTGGDEQYF.

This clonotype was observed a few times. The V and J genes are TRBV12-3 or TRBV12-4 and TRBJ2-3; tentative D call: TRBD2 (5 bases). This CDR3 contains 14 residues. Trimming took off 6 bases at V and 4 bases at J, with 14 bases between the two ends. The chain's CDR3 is CASSPPLVADTQYF. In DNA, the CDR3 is TGTGCCAGCAGCCCCCCACTAGTCGCAGATACGCAGTATTTT.

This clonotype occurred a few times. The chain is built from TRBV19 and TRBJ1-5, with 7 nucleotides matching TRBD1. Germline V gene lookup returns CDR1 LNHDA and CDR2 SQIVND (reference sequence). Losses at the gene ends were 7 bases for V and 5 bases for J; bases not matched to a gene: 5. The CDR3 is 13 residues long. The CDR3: CASKDRVDQPQHF. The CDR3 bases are TGTGCCAGTAAAGACAGGGTCGATCAGCCCCAGCATTTT.

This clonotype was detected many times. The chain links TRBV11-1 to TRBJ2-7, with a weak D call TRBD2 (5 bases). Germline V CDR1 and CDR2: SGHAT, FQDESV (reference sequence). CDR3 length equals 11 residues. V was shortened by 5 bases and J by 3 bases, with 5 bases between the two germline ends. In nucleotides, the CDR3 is TGTGCCAGCAGCGACTACTACGAGCAGTACTTC. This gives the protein CASSDYYEQYF.

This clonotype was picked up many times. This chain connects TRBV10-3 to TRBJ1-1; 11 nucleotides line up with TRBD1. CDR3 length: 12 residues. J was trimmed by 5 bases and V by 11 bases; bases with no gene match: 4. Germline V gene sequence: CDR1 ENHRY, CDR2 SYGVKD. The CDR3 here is CAVGQGGTEAFF. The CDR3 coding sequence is TGTGCCGTGGGACAGGGGGGAACTGAAGCTTTCTTT.

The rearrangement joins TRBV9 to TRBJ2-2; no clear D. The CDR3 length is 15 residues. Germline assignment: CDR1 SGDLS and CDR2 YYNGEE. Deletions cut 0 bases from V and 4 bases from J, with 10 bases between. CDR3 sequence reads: CASSVARTTTGELFF. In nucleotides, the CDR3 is TGTGCCAGCAGCGTAGCTCGTACTACCACCGGGGAGCTGTTTTTT.

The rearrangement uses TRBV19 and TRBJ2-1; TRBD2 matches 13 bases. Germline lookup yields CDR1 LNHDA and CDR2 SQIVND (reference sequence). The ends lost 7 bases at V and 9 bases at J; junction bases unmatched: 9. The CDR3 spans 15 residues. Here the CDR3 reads CASTFGLAGAGEQFF. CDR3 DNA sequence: TGTGCCAGTACCTTTGGACTAGCGGGAGCAGGTGAGCAGTTCTTC.

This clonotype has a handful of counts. CDR3: CASSLSAESMGYEQYF. For the CDR3, the DNA is TGTGCCAGCAGCTTGTCGGCAGAAAGTATGGGGTACGAGCAGTACTTC. This chain links TRBV5-4 with TRBJ2-7, with unresolved D. V was shortened by 1 base and J by 4 bases, with 18 bases between the two germline ends. The CDR3 covers 16 residues. Per germline, CDR1 SGHNT and CDR2 YYREEE (reference sequence).

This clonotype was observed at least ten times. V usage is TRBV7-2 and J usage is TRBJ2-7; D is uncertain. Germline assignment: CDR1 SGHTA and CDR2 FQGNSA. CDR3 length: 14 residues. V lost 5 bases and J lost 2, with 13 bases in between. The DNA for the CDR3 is TGTGCCAGCAGCCCTACCGAGTTCACCTACGAGCAGTACTTC. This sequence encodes CASSPTEFTYEQYF.

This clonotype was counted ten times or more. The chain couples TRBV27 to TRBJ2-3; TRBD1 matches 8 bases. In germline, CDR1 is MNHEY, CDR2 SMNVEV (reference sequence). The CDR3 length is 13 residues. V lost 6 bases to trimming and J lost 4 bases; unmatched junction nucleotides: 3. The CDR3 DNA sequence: TGTGCCAGCAGGAAACAGGGGGCAGATACGCAGTATTTT. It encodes CASRKQGADTQYF.